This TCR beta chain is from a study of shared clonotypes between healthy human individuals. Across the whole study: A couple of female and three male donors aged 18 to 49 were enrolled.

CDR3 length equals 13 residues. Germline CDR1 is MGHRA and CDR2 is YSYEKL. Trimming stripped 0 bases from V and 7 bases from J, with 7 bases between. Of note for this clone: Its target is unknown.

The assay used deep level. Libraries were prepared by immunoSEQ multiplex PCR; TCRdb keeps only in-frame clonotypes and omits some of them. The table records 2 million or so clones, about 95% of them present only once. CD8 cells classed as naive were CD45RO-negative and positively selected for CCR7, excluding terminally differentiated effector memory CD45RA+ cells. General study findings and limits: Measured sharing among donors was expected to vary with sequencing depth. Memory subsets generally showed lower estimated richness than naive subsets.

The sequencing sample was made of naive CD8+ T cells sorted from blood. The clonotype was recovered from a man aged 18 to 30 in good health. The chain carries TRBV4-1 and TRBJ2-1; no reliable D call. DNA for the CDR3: TGCGCCAGCAGCCAAGATCCTGCAAATGAGCAGTTCTTC. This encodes CASSQDPANEQFF.